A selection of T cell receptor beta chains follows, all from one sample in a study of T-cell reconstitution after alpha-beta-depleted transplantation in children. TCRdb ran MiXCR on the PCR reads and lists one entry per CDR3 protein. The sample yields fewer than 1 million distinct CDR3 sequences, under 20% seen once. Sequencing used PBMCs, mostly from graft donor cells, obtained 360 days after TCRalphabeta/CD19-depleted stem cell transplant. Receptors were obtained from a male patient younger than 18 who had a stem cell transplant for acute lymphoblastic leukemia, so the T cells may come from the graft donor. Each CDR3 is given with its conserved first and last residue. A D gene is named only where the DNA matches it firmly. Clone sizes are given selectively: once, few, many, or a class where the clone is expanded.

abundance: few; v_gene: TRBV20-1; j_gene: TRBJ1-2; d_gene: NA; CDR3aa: CSAPDSLRANYGYTF; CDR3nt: TGCAGTGCTCCGGACAGTCTTCGTGCTAACTATGGCTACACCTTC
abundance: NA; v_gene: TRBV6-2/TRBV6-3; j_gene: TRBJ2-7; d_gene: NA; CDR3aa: CASSSSERVNEQYF; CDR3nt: TGTGCCAGCAGTAGCTCGGAGAGAGTGAACGAGCAGTACTTC
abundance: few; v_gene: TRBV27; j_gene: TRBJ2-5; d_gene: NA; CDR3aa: CASRKGRSFQETQYF; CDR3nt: TGTGCCAGCAGGAAGGGCAGGTCCTTCCAAGAGACCCAGTACTTC
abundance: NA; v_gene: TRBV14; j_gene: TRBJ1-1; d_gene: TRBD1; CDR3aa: CASGPRTGGNTEAFF; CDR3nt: TGTGCCAGCGGCCCCCGGACAGGGGGGAACACTGAAGCTTTCTTT
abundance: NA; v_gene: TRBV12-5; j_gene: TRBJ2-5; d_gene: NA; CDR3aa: CASGFGWETQYF; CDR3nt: TGTGCTAGTGGTTTTGGGTGGGAGACCCAGTACTTC
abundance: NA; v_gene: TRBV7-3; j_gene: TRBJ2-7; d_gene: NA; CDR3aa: CASRREGDYEQYF; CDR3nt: TGTGCCAGCAGGCGGGAAGGTGACTACGAGCAGTACTTC
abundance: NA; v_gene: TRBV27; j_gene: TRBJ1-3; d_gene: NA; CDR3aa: CASRSGASIYGNTIYF; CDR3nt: TGTGCCAGCAGATCAGGGGCTTCGATATATGGAAACACCATATATTTT
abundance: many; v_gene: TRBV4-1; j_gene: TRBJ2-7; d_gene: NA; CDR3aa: CASSHGGVSYEQYF; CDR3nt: TGCGCCAGCTCCCACGGTGGGGTCTCCTACGAGCAGTACTTC
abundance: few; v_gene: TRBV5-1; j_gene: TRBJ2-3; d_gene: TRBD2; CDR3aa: CASSARLAGVDTQYF; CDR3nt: TGCGCCAGCAGCGCCCGACTAGCGGGAGTCGATACGCAGTATTTT
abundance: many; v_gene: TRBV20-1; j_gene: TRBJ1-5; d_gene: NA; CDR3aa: CSASTGRVNQPQHF; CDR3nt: TGCAGTGCTAGTACAGGGAGGGTCAATCAGCCCCAGCATTTT
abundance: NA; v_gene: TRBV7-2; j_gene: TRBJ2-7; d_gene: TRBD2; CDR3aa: CASSKRFFLSWASGSYEQYF; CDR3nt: TGTGCCAGCAGCAAAAGGTTCTTTTTGTCATGGGCTAGCGGGAGTTACGAGCAGTACTTC
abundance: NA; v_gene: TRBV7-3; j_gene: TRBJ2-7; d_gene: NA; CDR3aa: CASSFDAGKRYEQYF; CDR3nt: TGTGCCAGCAGCTTCGATGCGGGAAAACGATACGAGCAGTACTTC
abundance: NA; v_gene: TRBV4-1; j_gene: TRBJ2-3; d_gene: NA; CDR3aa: CASSQSPRVDTQYF; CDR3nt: TGCGCCAGCAGCCAAAGCCCCCGGGTGGATACGCAGTATTTT
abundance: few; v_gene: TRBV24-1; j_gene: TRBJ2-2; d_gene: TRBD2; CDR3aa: CATSDGLAGYIGELFF; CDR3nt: TGTGCCACCAGTGACGGACTAGCGGGGTACATCGGGGAGCTGTTTTTT
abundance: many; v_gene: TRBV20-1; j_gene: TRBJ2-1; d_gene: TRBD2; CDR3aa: CSARGPSGRALGDYNEQFF; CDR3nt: TGCAGTGCTAGAGGTCCTAGCGGGAGGGCCCTCGGGGATTACAATGAGCAGTTCTTC
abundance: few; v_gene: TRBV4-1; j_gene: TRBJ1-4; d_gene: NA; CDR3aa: CASSQRGVTEKLFF; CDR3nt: TGCGCCAGCAGCCAAAGGGGGGTGACTGAAAAACTGTTTTTT
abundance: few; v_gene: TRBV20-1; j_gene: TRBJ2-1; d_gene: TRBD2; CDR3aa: CSAEGGKAGGEQFF; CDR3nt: TGCAGTGCTGAGGGGGGTAAAGCGGGAGGGGAGCAGTTCTTC
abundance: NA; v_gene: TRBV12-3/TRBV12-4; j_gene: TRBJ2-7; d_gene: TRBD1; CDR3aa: CASSLPRGLHEQYF; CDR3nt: TGTGCCAGCAGTTTACCCAGGGGGCTCCACGAGCAGTACTTC
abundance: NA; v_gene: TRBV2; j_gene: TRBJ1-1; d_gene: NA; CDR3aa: CASSAAANTEAFF; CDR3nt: TGTGCCAGCAGTGCGGCTGCGAACACTGAAGCTTTCTTT
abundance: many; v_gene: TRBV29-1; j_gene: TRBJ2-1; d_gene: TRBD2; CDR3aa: CSVVGLAYNEQFF; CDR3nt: TGCAGCGTTGTTGGACTAGCGTACAATGAGCAGTTCTTC
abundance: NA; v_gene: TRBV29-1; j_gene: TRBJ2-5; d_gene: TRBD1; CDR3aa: CSVADDRETSLWETQYF; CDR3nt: TGCAGCGTTGCGGATGACAGGGAAACGAGTCTTTGGGAGACCCAGTACTTC
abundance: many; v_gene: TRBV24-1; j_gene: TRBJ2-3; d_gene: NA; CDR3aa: CATSVGDTQYF; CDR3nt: TGTGCCACCAGTGTGGGAGATACGCAGTATTTT
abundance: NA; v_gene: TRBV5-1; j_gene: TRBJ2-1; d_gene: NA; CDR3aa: CASSFTGGGNEQFF; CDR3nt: TGCGCCAGCAGCTTCACAGGAGGGGGAAATGAGCAGTTCTTC
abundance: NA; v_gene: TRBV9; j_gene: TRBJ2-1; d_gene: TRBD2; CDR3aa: CASSVGLALPYNEQFF; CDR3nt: TGTGCCAGCAGCGTTGGACTAGCCTTACCCTACAATGAGCAGTTCTTC
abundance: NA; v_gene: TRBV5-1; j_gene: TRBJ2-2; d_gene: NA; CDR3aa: CASSSRTDSTGELFF; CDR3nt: TGCGCCAGCAGCTCGCGGACGGACTCCACCGGGGAGCTGTTTTTT
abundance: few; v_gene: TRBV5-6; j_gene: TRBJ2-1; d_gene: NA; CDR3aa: CASSLGPTLNNEQFF; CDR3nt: TGTGCCAGCAGCTTGGGTCCCACCTTAAACAATGAGCAGTTCTTC
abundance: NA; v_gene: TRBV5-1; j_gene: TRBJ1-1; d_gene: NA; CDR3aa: CASSLVVGASNTEAFF; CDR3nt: TGCGCCAGCAGCTTGGTCGTTGGGGCGTCGAACACTGAAGCTTTCTTT
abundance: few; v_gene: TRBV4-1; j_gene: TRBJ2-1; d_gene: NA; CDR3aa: CASSRNNLAGEQFF; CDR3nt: TGCGCCAGCAGCCGAAATAATCTAGCTGGTGAGCAGTTCTTC
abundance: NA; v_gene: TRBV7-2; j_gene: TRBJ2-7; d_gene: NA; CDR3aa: CASSLQGIEQYF; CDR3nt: TGTGCCAGCAGCTTACAAGGGATCGAGCAGTACTTC
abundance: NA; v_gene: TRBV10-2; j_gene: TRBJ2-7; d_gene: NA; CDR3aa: CASRGHSYEQYF; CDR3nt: TGCGCCAGCAGAGGACATTCCTACGAGCAGTACTTC
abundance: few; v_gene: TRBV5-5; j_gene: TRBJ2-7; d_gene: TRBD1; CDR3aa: CASSLGLGYWTGGYEQYF; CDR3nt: TGTGCCAGCAGCTTGGGGTTGGGGTATTGGACAGGCGGCTACGAGCAGTACTTC
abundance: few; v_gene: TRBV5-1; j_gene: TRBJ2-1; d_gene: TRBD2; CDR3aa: CASSPGFLAGGNNEQFF; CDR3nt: TGCGCCAGCAGCCCCGGCTTCCTAGCGGGAGGGAACAATGAGCAGTTCTTC
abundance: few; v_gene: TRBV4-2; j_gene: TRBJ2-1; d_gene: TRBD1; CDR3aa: CASSQDTGTGVYNEQFF; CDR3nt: TGTGCCAGCAGCCAAGATACGGGGACAGGGGTTTACAATGAGCAGTTCTTC
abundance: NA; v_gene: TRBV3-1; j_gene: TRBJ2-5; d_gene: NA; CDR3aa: CASSLRAGSKETQYF; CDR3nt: TGTGCCAGCAGCCTCCGAGCGGGTTCAAAAGAGACCCAGTACTTC
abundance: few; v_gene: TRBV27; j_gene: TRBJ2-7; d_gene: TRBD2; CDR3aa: CASSPRIGLAEYEQYF; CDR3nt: TGTGCCAGCAGTCCCCGAATAGGACTAGCAGAGTACGAGCAGTACTTC
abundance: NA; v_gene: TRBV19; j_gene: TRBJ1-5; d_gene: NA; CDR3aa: CASSDTGDGSEPQHF; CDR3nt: TGTGCCAGTAGTGATACGGGAGACGGGAGCGAGCCCCAGCATTTT
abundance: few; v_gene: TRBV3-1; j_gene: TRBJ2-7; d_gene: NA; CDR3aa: CASSQVRGKYEQYF; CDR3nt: TGTGCCAGCAGCCAAGTACGCGGAAAATACGAGCAGTACTTC
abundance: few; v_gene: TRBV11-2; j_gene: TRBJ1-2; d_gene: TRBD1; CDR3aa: CASSLVTGDYGYTF; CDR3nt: TGTGCCAGCAGCTTAGTGACAGGGGACTATGGCTACACCTTC
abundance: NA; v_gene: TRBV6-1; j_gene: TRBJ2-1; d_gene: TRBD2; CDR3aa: CASRGGSSNEQFF; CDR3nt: TGTGCCAGCAGGGGCGGGAGCTCCAATGAGCAGTTCTTC
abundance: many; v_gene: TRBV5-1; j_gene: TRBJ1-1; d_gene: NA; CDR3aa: CASSLVRNIMNTEAFF; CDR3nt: TGCGCCAGCAGCTTGGTCAGAAACATTATGAACACTGAAGCTTTCTTT
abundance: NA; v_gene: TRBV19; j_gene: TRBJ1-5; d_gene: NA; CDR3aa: CASSIDPRGNQPQHF; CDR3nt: TGTGCCAGTAGTATAGATCCGAGGGGCAATCAGCCCCAGCATTTT
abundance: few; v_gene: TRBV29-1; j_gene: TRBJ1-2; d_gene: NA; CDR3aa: CSVPGGGYTF; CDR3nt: TGCAGCGTCCCAGGAGGTGGCTACACCTTC
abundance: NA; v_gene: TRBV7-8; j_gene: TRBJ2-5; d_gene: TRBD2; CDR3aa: CASSRPPGTSGQETQYF; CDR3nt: TGTGCCAGCAGCAGACCCCCTGGGACTAGCGGCCAAGAGACCCAGTACTTC
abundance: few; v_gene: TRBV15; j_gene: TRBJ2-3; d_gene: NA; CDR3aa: CATSSSTHRVFTDTQYF; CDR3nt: TGTGCCACCAGCAGCAGTACCCACAGGGTATTTACAGATACGCAGTATTTT
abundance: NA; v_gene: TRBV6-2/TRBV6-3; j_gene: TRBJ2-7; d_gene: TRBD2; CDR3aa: CASSYRGLAGVFPPSYEQYF; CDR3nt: TGTGCCAGCAGTTACCGAGGACTAGCGGGAGTTTTCCCCCCTTCCTACGAGCAGTACTTC
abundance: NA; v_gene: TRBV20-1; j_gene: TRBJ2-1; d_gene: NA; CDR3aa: CSARVVGVYNEQFF; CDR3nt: TGCAGTGCTAGAGTGGTCGGGGTATACAATGAGCAGTTCTTC
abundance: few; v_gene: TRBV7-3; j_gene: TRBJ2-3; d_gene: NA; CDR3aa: CASSLNPRDVASTDTQYF; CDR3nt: TGTGCCAGCAGCTTGAACCCTCGGGACGTAGCTAGCACAGATACGCAGTATTTT